The source of this T cell receptor beta chain is a study of molecular identifiers for immune sequencing clone quantification. TCRdb reprocessed the PCR reads via MiXCR and lists one record per CDR3 protein. The data hold over 550,000 distinct CDR3 sequences, with about 25% observed a single time. Germline V gives CDR1 SEHNR, CDR2 FQNEAQ (reference sequence). The CDR3 totals 19 residues. Trimming left V 2 bases short and J 5 bases short, with 24 bases between. This clonotype was recorded a few times. Sequenced input: naive CD8+ T cells from blood, with Jurkat cell RNA spiked in. Subset indicated: FACS-sorted CD8+CD4-CCR7+CD45RA+ naive T cells. The rearrangement links TRBV7-9 to TRBJ2-2; D ambiguous. This clonotype was obtained from a human donor in good health. Some libraries in this study had Jurkat cell RNA spiked in. CDR3 coding DNA: TGTGCCAGCAGCTTAACAGTATCCGGACCGGTAGTTGGGACCGGGGAGCTGTTTTTT. As protein: CASSLTVSGPVVGTGELFF. The full variable domain, completed using reference TRBV7-9 and TRBJ2-2, is DTGVSQNPRHKITKRGQNVTFRCDPISEHNRLYWYRQTLGQGPEFLTYFQNEAQLEKSRLLSDRFSAERPKGSFSTLEIQRTEQGDSAMYLCASSLTVSGPVVGTGELFFGEGSRLTVL.